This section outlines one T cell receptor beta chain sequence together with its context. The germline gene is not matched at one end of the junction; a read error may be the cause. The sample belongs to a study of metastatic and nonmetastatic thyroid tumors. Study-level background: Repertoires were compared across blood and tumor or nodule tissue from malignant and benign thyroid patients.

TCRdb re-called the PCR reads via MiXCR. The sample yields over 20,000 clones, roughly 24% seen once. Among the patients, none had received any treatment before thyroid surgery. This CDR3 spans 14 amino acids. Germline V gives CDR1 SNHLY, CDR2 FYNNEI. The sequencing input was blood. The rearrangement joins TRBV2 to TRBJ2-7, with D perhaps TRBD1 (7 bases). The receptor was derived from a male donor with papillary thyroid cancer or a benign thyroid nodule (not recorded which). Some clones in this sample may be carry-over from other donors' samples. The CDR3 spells CVSRGAAPSYEQYF. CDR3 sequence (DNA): TGTGTCAGCAGGGGGGCGGCTCCCTCCTACGAGCAGTACTTC.